This paragraph covers one T cell receptor (beta chain) sequence. What this receptor recognizes is not known. Per-nucleotide qualities are absent, and no much larger clonotype sits a single base away. The data are from a study of T cell responses to AZD1222 COVID-19 vaccine (dated by TCRdb to the early 2020s). In terms of the full investigation: A total of 230 to 250 trial participants underwent TCR sequencing, of whom approximately 210 received two doses of AZD1222 and some 25 received two doses of the MenACWY control vaccine. Enrollment into the trials was organized by age into subgroups of 18-55, 56-69 and 70-plus years, and those subgroups contained approximately 160, 26 and 62 TCR-sequenced participants, respectively.

This sample's time point label indicates: about 28 days (+/-7) after the second vaccine dose. Because spike-specific TCR depth and breadth did not differ between the two schedules, AZD1222 recipients who got a second dose at roughly 4 weeks were pooled with those who got a second dose at roughly 12 weeks. Samples from vaccinated people were obtained from the UK trials COV001 and COV002, which included a single-blind randomized controlled phase 2/3 trial of AZD1222 (ChAdOx1 nCoV-19) in healthy adults. For TCRbeta chain sequencing, PBMC samples were collected from trial participants at day 0 and at day 28 after the second dose. From its cysteine to its phenylalanine, the CDR3 spans 18 amino acids. The retained sequence is limited to the CDR3, 54 bases, with the frame set at the first base. V loses 1 base of germline sequence and J loses 8 bases, and the interval between the two ends is 22 bases. The germline V gene encodes CDR1 SGHNT and CDR2 YYREEE (reference sequence).

The CDR3 regions of human TCRbeta chains were analyzed by immunosequencing. As for the original processing: Repertoire TCRs were matched against a reference library of SARS-CoV-2-specific TCRs generated with the MIRA antigen-specificity platform. Breadth was defined as the fraction of unique TCRs that were SARS-CoV-2-associated, and depth was defined as the fraction of total T cells that were SARS-CoV-2-associated. Using the MIRA data, every spike-specific TCR was mapped to the spike region that the TCR reacted to and assigned to either a CD4 or a CD8 class. Log10-transformed breadth and depth values were compared by one-way ANOVA with Sidak's multiple comparisons tests. This is the immuneACCESS table as TCRdb keeps it, with only in-frame sequences that have V and J called. A part of the clones is gone; compared with another copy, unresolved V genes explain less than half, and the rest is unexplained. The D gene and trimming were derived from the DNA, and the V and J assignments and clone size from that table. The sample table shows approximately 67,000 clones, and approximately 83% are seen once. Together, the top ten hold about 6.5% of the sample.

Paper-wide results and their limitations: Because no day 14 peak-response samples were available, repertoires were characterized only after the peak T cell response. A significant rise in spike-specific TCR breadth and depth was observed after two AZD1222 doses relative to day 0 and relative to MenACWY recipients. The 56-69-year group was small, and its depth increase did not reach significance, likely because of low power. Only a handful of AZD1222 recipients were SARS-CoV-2 seropositive at baseline, limiting conclusions about previously exposed vaccinees. CD4 TCRs associated with the vaccine covered the entire spike protein, and the dominant responses were in regions 160-218 and 743-854. Participants were mostly white British and included more females than males, and it was suggested by the authors that clonal diversity may have been underestimated. Reportedly, almost half of the unique spike-specific TCRs recognized epitopes lying outside the regions that are mutated in the B.1.351 and B.1.1.7 variants.

The specimen comprised peripheral blood, sampled 28 days after the second AZD1222 dose. This TCR was recovered from an adult who received the AZD1222 COVID-19 vaccine. The sequence joins TRBV5-4 to TRBJ1-6; tentative D gene TRBD1, with 5 bases matching. The CDR3 in this case is CASSLWGGEGGGDSPLHF. The sequence in DNA is TGTGCCAGCAGCTTGTGGGGGGGGGAAGGAGGAGGTGATTCACCCCTCCACTTT.